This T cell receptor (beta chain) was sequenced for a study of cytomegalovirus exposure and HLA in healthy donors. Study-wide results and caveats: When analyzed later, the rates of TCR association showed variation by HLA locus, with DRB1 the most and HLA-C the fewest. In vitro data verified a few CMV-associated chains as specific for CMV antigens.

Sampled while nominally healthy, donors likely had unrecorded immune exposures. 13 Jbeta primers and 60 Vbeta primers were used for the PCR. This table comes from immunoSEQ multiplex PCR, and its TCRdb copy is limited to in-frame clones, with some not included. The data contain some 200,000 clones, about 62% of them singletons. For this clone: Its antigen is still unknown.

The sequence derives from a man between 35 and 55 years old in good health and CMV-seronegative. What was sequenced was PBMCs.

In DNA form, the CDR3 reads TGTGCCAGCTCATCGGGACAGGGGCTTGACAATGAGCAGTTCTTC. It specifies CASSSGQGLDNEQFF. This chain joins TRBV18 and TRBJ2-1, with 10 positions matching TRBD1. Trimming took 5 bases from V and 5 from J; bases not matched to a gene: 6. The CDR3 runs 15 residues. Germline lookup yields CDR1 KGHSH and CDR2 LQKENI.